This TCR beta chain stems from a study of regulatory T cells in long-lasting Graves disease. Germline V lookup: CDR1 LNHDA, CDR2 SQIVND (reference sequence). The V end lost 5 bases, the J end lost 8 bases, and 18 bases lay between the germline ends. The CDR3 runs 15 residues. Time point: newly diagnosed GD, antithyroid drugs for less than 3 months. The TCR library was made from RNA that had been extracted from PBMCs in TRIzol. Sequencing libraries for TCR beta were prepared with iRepertoire HTBI primers and Arm-PCR of CDR3 regions. In TCRdb, the multiplex PCR reads were re-called with MiXCR into one record per CDR3 protein. The repertoire holds about 300,000 distinct CDR3 sequences, with 15% to 20% as singletons. This clonotype was detected ten times or more.

The chain employs TRBV19 and TRBJ1-4; maybe TRBD1 (6 bases). The TCR was taken from a female donor with Graves disease. Sample: peripheral blood mononuclear cells (PBMCs), taken at new diagnosis, from a patient treated with antithyroid drugs. The CDR3 region has the DNA TGTGCCAGTAGTGCCCAACAGGGAAGAGGGGAAAAACTGTTTTTT. Its protein product is CASSAQQGRGEKLFF.